These T cell receptor beta chains were read from a single sample in a study of PD-1 blockade in classical Hodgkin lymphoma. Sequencing used immunoSEQ multiplex PCR; TCRdb keeps in-frame clones, though not all of them. The sample contains around 36,000 clones, around 87% of which appear only once. Sequences were derived from peripheral blood mononuclear cells (PBMCs), sampled at baseline. All receptors derive from a human donor with classical Hodgkin lymphoma. The conserved cysteine and the conserved F or W are not part of the CDR3 here.

j_gene	v_gene	CDR3aa
TRBJ2-5	TRBV7-9	ASSAPGGHWETQY
TRBJ2-7	TRBV7-7	ASSSGQGGALGEQY
TRBJ2-1	TRBV18	ASSPDHNEQF
TRBJ2-1	TRBV5-4	ASSQDPGQTANEQF
TRBJ2-2	TRBV7-8	ASSPTGELF
TRBJ2-1	TRBV19	ASSKKGLAGYNEQF
TRBJ1-1	TRBV9	ASSPQDLNTEAF
TRBJ2-7	TRBV4-1	ASSQGASGSHEQY
TRBJ2-3	TRBV28	ASSGLTDTQY
TRBJ2-7	TRBV28	ATIGLDSHDEQY
TRBJ2-2	TRBV5-5	ASSHHNGLLNTGELF
TRBJ2-3	TRBV2	AGSTSTDTQY
TRBJ2-7	TRBV14	ASSQGIQTFYEQY
TRBJ1-2	TRBV29-1	SELKGGYGYT
TRBJ2-7	TRBV6-6	ASSSETGIEQY
TRBJ1-2	TRBV28	ASHDRWDGYT
TRBJ2-2	TRBV11-1	ASRLGLANTGELF
TRBJ1-1	TRBV7-9	ASSYQSGRNTEAF
TRBJ2-7	TRBV6-5	ASRDRNEQY
TRBJ2-3	TRBV9	ASSPSRGRDTQY
TRBJ2-7	TRBV6-1	ASSWTTGVAYEQY
TRBJ2-1	TRBV18	ASSGTSRRYNEQF
TRBJ2-7	TRBV6-6	ASSYRGRGSYEQY
TRBJ1-1	TRBV7-2	ASSYTGGTNTEAF
TRBJ2-4	TRBV18	ASSPAGRPAKNIQY
TRBJ2-7	TRBV28	ASRSTGLAYFYEQY
TRBJ1-1	TRBV28	ASRETENTEAF
TRBJ1-3	TRBV19	ASNPTGERNTIY